This T cell receptor (beta chain) was identified during a study of neurological immune-mediated disorders. The sample's time point: longitudinal time-point 2. This clonotype was detected many times. Germline CDR1 reads WSHSY; CDR2 reads SAAADI. V lost 6 bases, J lost 5 bases, and 3 bases stayed unmatched. The CDR3 covers 12 residues. TCRdb independently ran MiXCR on the 5' RACE reads; one entry per CDR3 protein. The sample consists of roughly 80,000 distinct CDR3 sequences, 5.8% of them appearing once. This TCR was recovered from a woman in her sixties with multiple sclerosis. The sample comprised PBMCs. The J gene is TRBJ2-7, the V gene TRBV10-2, with 8 nucleotides matching TRBD1. The CDR3 region is CASSLTGDEQYF. CDR3 in DNA: TGCGCCAGCAGCTTGACAGGGGACGAGCAGTACTTC.